A single sample is the source of the 16 T cell receptor beta chains below, sequenced in a study of blood T cell repertoires in COVID-19. TCRdb keeps only in-frame clones here, not all; method: immunoSEQ multiplex PCR. The table records around 60,000 clones, around 83% of them present only once. Sequenced input: peripheral blood. The origin of the receptors is a middle-aged man with COVID-19, enrolled during active disease.

This chain joins TRBV6-6 and TRBJ1-1; D is possibly TRBD1 (5 bases). Deletions cut 7 bases from V and 4 bases from J, with 19 bases between. CDR1 MNHNY and CDR2 SVGAGI come from the germline V gene (reference sequence). The CDR3 runs to 15 residues. CDR3 DNA sequence: TGTGCCAGCATTTCCAGACCCCTCGGGGGCACTGAAGCTTTCTTT. Translation: CASISRPLGGTEAFF.

The chain employs TRBV3-1 (or the pseudogene TRBV3-2) and TRBJ1-2; D ambiguous. Between the trimmed V and J ends, which lost 0 bases and 8 bases, there was a span of 7 bases. Germline V gene sequence: CDR1 LGHDT, CDR2 YNNKEL (reference sequence). CDR3 length equals 12 residues. CDR3 sequence reads: CASSQERVGYTF. The DNA of the CDR3 is TGTGCCAGCAGCCAAGAACGGGTCGGCTACACCTTC.

This chain joins TRBV5-4 and TRBJ2-7; no definite D call. Germline V gene sequence: CDR1 SGHNT, CDR2 YYREEE (reference sequence). CDR3 length equals 16 residues. V lost 0 bases and J lost 4, with 17 bases in between. CDR3 loop: CASSLGAPRSGYEQYF. Written as DNA, the CDR3 is TGTGCCAGCAGCTTGGGTGCCCCCCGGTCTGGTTACGAGCAGTACTTC.

The chain joins TRBV10-1 to TRBJ2-7; D not certain. Germline loops: CDR1 WNHNN, CDR2 SYGVQD (reference sequence). V was clipped by 5 bases and J by 4 bases, with 12 bases between them. CDR3 length equals 13 residues. The CDR3 sequence is CASSRAFGYEQYF. The CDR3 region has the DNA TGCGCCAGCAGTAGAGCCTTCGGGTACGAGCAGTACTTC.

The chain is built from TRBV28 and TRBJ1-1, with 8 nucleotides matching TRBD1. Germline CDR1 MDHEN, CDR2 SYDVKM. The CDR3 covers 13 residues. The V segment lost 5 bases and the J segment 5 bases; nucleotides outside the gene matches: 4. The CDR3 protein is CASSQGARTEAFF. DNA of the CDR3: TGTGCCAGCAGTCAGGGGGCGAGAACTGAAGCTTTCTTT.

This clone appeared a few times. The chain combines TRBV7-9 with TRBJ1-3; D not resolved. The germline gives CDR1 SEHNR, CDR2 FQNEAQ (reference sequence). With 5 bases removed from V and 0 bases from J, the gap between germline ends came to 5 bases. This CDR3 spans 13 amino acids. The CDR3 nucleotides read TGTGCCAGCAGCCAGAACTCTGGAAACACCATATATTTT. It is translated as CASSQNSGNTIYF.

The chain combines TRBV28 with TRBJ1-2; D remains ambiguous. Germline CDR1 reads MDHEN; CDR2 reads SYDVKM. This CDR3 has 14 amino acids. Trimming took 7 bases from V and 4 from J, leaving 16 bases between them. CDR3 DNA: TGTGCCAGCACCCTTGGGTTGGGAGGCTATGGCTACACCTTC. It specifies CASTLGLGGYGYTF.

This clone has a single count. The chain joins TRBV9 to TRBJ2-3; possible D gene TRBD1, 5 bases. Trimming removed 4 bases from V and 2 bases from J, with 14 bases in between. This CDR3 is built from 15 residues. Germline V gene data show CDR1 as SGDLS and CDR2 as YYNGEE. The CDR3 nucleotides are TGTGCCAGCAGCTTTAGGGGAAGGGACACAGATACGCAGTATTTT. Translating it yields CASSFRGRDTDTQYF. The whole variable domain, filled in from reference TRBV9 and TRBJ2-3, reads DSGVTQTPKHLITATGQRVTLRCSPRSGDLSVYWYQQSLDQGLQFLIQYYNGEERAKGNILERFSAQQFPDLHSELNLSSLELGDSALYFCASSFRGRDTDTQYFGPGTRLTVL.

The chain employs TRBV6-5 and TRBJ2-4; D not certain. The CDR3 runs to 14 residues. V dropped 6 bases and J dropped 5 bases, with 14 bases sitting between them. Germline V gene data show CDR1 as MNHEY and CDR2 as SVGAGI. The CDR3 loop is CASRAAVHENIQYF. The CDR3 bases are TGTGCCAGCAGGGCCGCGGTGCACGAAAACATTCAGTACTTC.

The CDR3 here is CASTPGSEINYGYTF. The DNA of the CDR3 is TGTGCCAGCACCCCCGGGTCAGAGATAAACTATGGCTACACCTTC. The V gene is TRBV11-2, the J gene TRBJ1-2; D gene ambiguous. Germline V lookup: CDR1 SGHAT, CDR2 FQNNGV. Trimming removed 7 bases from V and 2 bases from J, with 17 bases in between. CDR3 length: 15 residues.

Concerning this clone: A junction end diverges from the germline sequence, so it may reflect a read error. V gene TRBV7-7 combines with J gene TRBJ2-5; TRBD1 might be the D (7 bases). This CDR3 has 15 residues. Germline V CDR1 and CDR2: SSHAT, FNYEAQ (reference sequence). CDR3 sequence: CASSLGGTAQETQYF. CDR3 in DNA: TGTGCTAGCAGCTTAGGCGGGACAGCTCAAGAGACCCAGTACTTC.

The chain has TRBV5-1 and TRBJ1-2; D uncertain. The CDR3 has 13 amino acids. V lost 3 bases, J lost 3 bases, and 9 bases lay in between. From germline, CDR1 is SGHRS and CDR2 YFSETQ. This CDR3 is CASSSDLDYGYTF. The DNA for the CDR3 is TGCGCCAGCAGCTCCGACCTAGACTATGGCTACACCTTC.

The CDR3 DNA reads TGTGCCAGCAGTTCGATGACAGGGGTTGGTCAGCCCCAGCATTTT. It encodes CASSSMTGVGQPQHF. The V and J genes are TRBV6-5 and TRBJ1-5, with 8 nucleotides matching TRBD1. Germline assignment: CDR1 MNHEY and CDR2 SVGAGI. CDR3 length equals 15 residues. The ends lost 4 bases at V and 6 bases at J; junction bases unmatched: 8.

The chain has TRBV19 and TRBJ2-1; possible D gene TRBD1, 5 bases. The germline V and J ends were trimmed by 3 bases and 8 bases, with 20 bases remaining between them. This CDR3 has 16 residues. Germline assignment: CDR1 LNHDA and CDR2 SQIVND (reference sequence). Here the CDR3 reads CASSISGLAYGYEQFF. The CDR3 DNA sequence: TGTGCCAGTAGTATTTCAGGGCTTGCATATGGGTATGAGCAGTTCTTC.

The V and J genes are TRBV5-1 and TRBJ1-1; D is possibly TRBD1 (6 bases). The CDR3 sequence is 14 residues long. The germline V gene has CDR1 SGHRS and CDR2 YFSETQ. V was cut by 5 bases and J by 0 bases, with 11 bases left in between. The CDR3 loop reads CASRYRVMNTEAFF. The CDR3 DNA is TGCGCCAGCAGGTACAGGGTCATGAACACTGAAGCTTTCTTT.

In this sample, this clone turned up once. This sequence joins TRBV6-5 and TRBJ1-4; 10 bases map to TRBD1. Germline V gives CDR1 MNHEY, CDR2 SVGAGI. Losses at the gene ends were 8 bases for V and 8 bases for J; bases not matched to a gene: 8. CDR3 length equals 14 residues. The CDR3 spells CASEDRGKREKLFF. CDR3 coding DNA: TGTGCCAGCGAGGACAGGGGGAAACGGGAAAAACTGTTTTTT.